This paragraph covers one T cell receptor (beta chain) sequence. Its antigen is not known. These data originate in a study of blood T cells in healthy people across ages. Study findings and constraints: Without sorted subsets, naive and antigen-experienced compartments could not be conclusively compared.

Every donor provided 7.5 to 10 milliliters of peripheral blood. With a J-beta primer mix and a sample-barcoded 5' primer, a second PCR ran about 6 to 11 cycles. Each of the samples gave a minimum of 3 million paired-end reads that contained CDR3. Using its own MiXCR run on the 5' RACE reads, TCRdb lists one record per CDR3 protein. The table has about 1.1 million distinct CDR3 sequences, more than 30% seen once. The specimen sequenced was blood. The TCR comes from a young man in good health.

CDR3 DNA: TGCGCCAGCAGCCTTATGGGCACAGGGGACACTGAAGCTTTCTTT. It is translated as CASSLMGTGDTEAFF. This chain joins TRBV4-1 and TRBJ1-1; TRBD1 agrees at 7 bases. V lost 4 bases, J lost 3 bases, and 8 bases stayed unmatched. The CDR3 extends over 15 amino acids. The germline gives CDR1 MGHRA, CDR2 YSYEKL.